A selection of T cell receptor beta chains follows, all from one sample in a study of post-analysis software for immune sequencing data. TCRdb independently ran MiXCR on the PCR reads; one entry per CDR3 protein. The sample lists more than 450,000 distinct CDR3 sequences, about 40% occurring once. The sequenced sample was blood. These receptors all stem from a girl aged 10-17 years with multiple sclerosis. Both conserved end residues are trimmed from each CDR3. Fields, in order: V gene, J gene, CDR3 length, CDR3 protein.

>TRBV7-2|TRBJ2-2|14
ASSAGQGADTGELF
>TRBV12-3/TRBV12-4|TRBJ2-5|11
ASSNGVGETQY
>TRBV5-6|TRBJ2-7|9
ASSFGEKQY
>TRBV20-1|TRBJ2-5|9
SADFQETQY
>TRBV12-3/TRBV12-4|TRBJ1-1|12
ASSPYRGGTEAF
>TRBV4-1|TRBJ2-5|16
ASSQEEILPGTSEDQY
>TRBV20-1|TRBJ2-3|13
SARDMASGTDTQY
>TRBV7-2|TRBJ2-5|14
ASSLVAARRRETQY
>TRBV12-3/TRBV12-4|TRBJ2-1|15
ASSGTSGRVSYNEQF
>TRBV5-1|TRBJ2-1|14
ASSLVAGEYYNEQF
>TRBV12-3/TRBV12-4|-|13
ASSLGAGAWETQY
>TRBV20-1|TRBJ2-5|14
SAPESNRGAQETQY
>TRBV12-3/TRBV12-4|TRBJ2-5|12
ASSTSGSRETQY
>TRBV12-3/TRBV12-4|TRBJ2-5|12
ASSPAGGVETQY
>TRBV2|TRBJ2-1|11
ASSVGLVGEQF
>TRBV12-3/TRBV12-4|TRBJ2-5|12
ACSLAGGIETQY
>TRBV5-5|TRBJ2-3|12
ASSQERGTDTQY
>TRBV6-5|TRBJ2-3|14
ASSYSQSGGQDTQY
>TRBV24-1|TRBJ2-1|13
ATSDFQASRKVQF
>TRBV5-1|TRBJ2-4|13
ASSLATGGGNIQY
>TRBV6-5|TRBJ2-1|16
ASSYSFWTSGSYNEQF
>TRBV12-3/TRBV12-4|TRBJ2-1|10
ASSSEDMGQF
>TRBV12-3/TRBV12-4|TRBJ1-2|9
ASRRDRGYT
>TRBV6-5|TRBJ1-2|9
ASSQGWGYT
>TRBV5-1|TRBJ1-5|13
ASSLTGQGGQPQH
>TRBV5-1|TRBJ1-2|11
ASSSNRDTGYT
>TRBV29-1|TRBJ1-2|8
SVGNYGYT
>TRBV7-2|-|14
ASSPPGLAGGHEQY
>TRBV20-1|-|13
SARDGTSPGVEQY
>TRBV4-1|TRBJ2-4|12
ASSQVDRGLLQY
>TRBV6-5|TRBJ2-1|11
ASSYSVFDEQF